Presented here are 30 T cell receptor beta chains from one specimen sequenced in a study of blood T cells in healthy people across ages. The second PCR ran 7 to 11 cycles with a sample-barcoded 5' primer and J-beta primers. TCRdb re-derived calls from the 5' RACE reads in MiXCR, one entry per CDR3 protein. The sample has 1.5 million to 2 million distinct CDR3 sequences; more than 35% are singletons. The sequenced sample was blood. The receptors were sampled from a human donor in good health.

This clonotype was observed many times. The V call is TRBV6-5, the J call TRBJ1-2, with 8 bases that match TRBD1. This CDR3 spans 13 amino acids. V shed 6 bases, J shed 6 bases, and the junction held 6 bases outside the gene matches. Germline V gene sequence: CDR1 MNHEY, CDR2 SVGAGI. In nucleotides, the CDR3 is TGTGCCAGCAGCCGACAGGGGAGGGATGGCTACACCTTC. The encoded protein is CASSRQGRDGYTF.

This clonotype was detected only a few times. The chain couples TRBV7-2 to TRBJ2-4; D perhaps matches TRBD2 (5 bases). The J call could be wrong; TRBJ2-7 is a better fit for the DNA end. Germline V CDR1 and CDR2: SGHTA, FQGNSA. The CDR3 is 13 residues long. CDR3 amino acids: CASSPRAGYEQYF. In DNA, the CDR3 is TGTGCCAGCAGCCCTCGCGCGGGCTACGAGCAGTACTTC.

This clonotype came up a few times. V usage is TRBV5-6 and J usage is TRBJ2-1; D uncertain. Germline V gene lookup returns CDR1 SGHDT and CDR2 YYEEEE. V lost 6 bases and J lost 3, with 4 bases in between. CDR3 length: 11 amino acids. In DNA, the CDR3 is TGTGCCAGCAACCTCTACAATGAGCAGTTCTTC. It encodes CASNLYNEQFF.

The CDR3: CASSPPPGQTQYF. The CDR3 bases are TGTGCCAGCAGTCCACCCCCGGGACAAACGCAGTACTTC. The rearrangement uses TRBV12-3 or TRBV12-4 and TRBJ2-5; maybe TRBD1 (6 bases). Deletions cut 5 bases from V and 11 bases from J, with 18 bases between. There are 13 residues in the CDR3.

The rearrangement joins TRBV10-3 to TRBJ1-2; 7 nucleotides align to TRBD1. Germline assignment: CDR1 ENHRY and CDR2 SYGVKD. CDR3 length equals 15 residues. V gave up 3 bases and J gave up 4 bases; unmatched junction bases: 8. The CDR3: CAISDWTGKFYGYTF. The CDR3 DNA sequence: TGTGCCATCAGTGATTGGACAGGAAAGTTCTATGGCTACACCTTC.

This clonotype has more than one count but fewer than ten. The chain recombines TRBV4-1 with TRBJ2-1; D not certain. The CDR3 is 17 amino acids. V was cut by 3 bases and J by 8 bases, with 23 bases left in between. CDR1 is MGHRA, CDR2 YSYEKL, per germline. CDR3 DNA sequence: TGCGCCAGCAGCCACCCGTCGGGTAGTCTCTCTGCCGATGAGCAGTTCTTC. It translates to CASSHPSGSLSADEQFF.

The DNA of the CDR3 is TGCGCCAGCAGCCCTTTAGGGTTAGGAGAGACCCAGTACTTC. As protein: CASSPLGLGETQYF. This chain links TRBV4-3 with TRBJ2-5; D uncertain. Deletions cut 4 bases from V and 4 bases from J, with 13 bases between. The CDR3 is made up of 14 amino acids. CDR1 LGHNA and CDR2 YSLEER come from the germline V gene.

This clonotype was recorded a few times. The chain joins TRBV4-1 to TRBJ1-2; TRBD1 aligns across 12 bases. V shed 0 bases, J shed 6 bases, and the junction held 5 bases outside the gene matches. The CDR3 contains 16 residues. Germline-derived CDR1 and CDR2 are MGHRA and YSYEKL. This CDR3 is CASSQDPGTGGHGYTF. The CDR3 bases are TGCGCCAGCAGCCAAGACCCCGGGACAGGGGGCCATGGCTACACCTTC.

This rearrangement joins TRBV3-1 to TRBJ2-7; D may correspond to TRBD1 or TRBD2 (5 bases each). The CDR3 consists of 13 residues. V was trimmed by 3 bases and J by 5 bases, leaving 11 bases between them. Germline CDR1 and CDR2: LGHDT and YNNKEL (reference sequence). CDR3 residues: CASSHWGPHEQYF. CDR3 nucleotide sequence: TGTGCCAGCAGCCACTGGGGACCCCACGAGCAGTACTTC.

As for this clonotype: It may be a read error: a sequence one base away is much more abundant. The rearrangement uses TRBV11-2 and TRBJ2-5; no firm D call. This CDR3 has 12 residues. Germline CDR1 reads SGHAT; CDR2 reads FQNNGV. In DNA form, the CDR3 reads TGTGTCAGCAGCCAAATGACTCCTAACCAGTACTTC. Translated: CVSSQMTPNQYF.

V gene TRBV28 combines with J gene TRBJ2-6; possibly TRBD1 for D (6 bases). The CDR3 has 17 residues. Trimming removed 6 bases from V and 4 bases from J, with 19 bases in between. In germline, CDR1 is MDHEN, CDR2 SYDVKM. The CDR3 loop is CASRPNHRTVGANVLTF. The CDR3 DNA reads as TGTGCCAGCAGACCTAACCACCGGACAGTCGGGGCCAACGTCCTGACTTTC.

Only a few counts were recorded for this clonotype. The rearrangement joins TRBV12-3 or TRBV12-4 to TRBJ2-1, with 7 bases matching TRBD2. After removal of 2 bases from V and 9 bases from J, the junction contained 7 bases not matched to a gene. The CDR3 runs 14 residues. CDR3 region: CASSLWRGYGEQFF. In DNA, the CDR3 is TGTGCCAGCAGTTTATGGCGGGGGTACGGTGAGCAGTTCTTC.

This clonotype has only a few counts. The CDR3 is CATSDGGPGTQYF. The CDR3 DNA reads as TGTGCCACCAGTGATGGGGGCCCAGGGACCCAGTACTTC. This chain joins TRBV24-1 and TRBJ2-5; tentative D call: TRBD1 (6 bases). The germline V gene encodes CDR1 KGHDR and CDR2 SFDVKD. CDR3 length: 13 amino acids. V lost 3 bases to trimming and J lost 7 bases, with 11 bases between them.

This sequence joins TRBV4-3 and TRBJ1-2; D might be TRBD1 (6 bases). The germline V gene encodes CDR1 LGHNA and CDR2 YSLEER. V was shortened by 3 bases and J by 6 bases, with 14 bases between the two germline ends. This CDR3 comprises 14 residues. The CDR3: CASSHTGRGNGYTF. The CDR3 region has the DNA TGCGCCAGCAGCCATACCGGCAGGGGCAATGGCTACACCTTC.

The V call is TRBV7-9, the J call TRBJ2-5; D is unclear. This CDR3 comprises 13 residues. Trimming left V 5 bases short and J 5 bases short, with 12 bases between. Germline CDR1 and CDR2: SEHNR and FQNEAQ (reference sequence). The CDR3 sequence is CASSAIMGETQYF. The CDR3 DNA follows: TGTGCCAGCAGCGCAATAATGGGGGAGACCCAGTACTTC.

The chain links TRBV11-1 to TRBJ2-2; no definite D call. Germline V gene sequence: CDR1 SGHAT, CDR2 FQDESV (reference sequence). The CDR3 consists of 14 residues. The V and J ends lost 4 bases and 4 bases respectively, with 10 bases between them. CDR3 loop: CASSSWTSTGELFF. CDR3 in DNA: TGTGCCAGCAGCTCGTGGACCTCCACCGGGGAGCTGTTTTTT.

The chain uses TRBV7-2 and TRBJ2-3, with D perhaps matching TRBD2 (5 bases). This CDR3 region has 13 residues. The germline V and J ends were trimmed by 5 bases and 6 bases, with 12 bases remaining between them. Germline CDR1 is SGHTA and CDR2 is FQGNSA. The CDR3 DNA reads as TGTGCCAGCAGCAGAATTCCGGGGGATACGCAGTATTTT. Its translation: CASSRIPGDTQYF. The full variable domain, with the rest looked up from reference TRBV7-2 and TRBJ2-3, is GAGVSQSPSNKVTEKGKDVELRCDPISGHTALYWYRQSLGQGLEFLIYFQGNSAPDKSGLPSDRFSAERTGGSVSTLTIQRTQQEDSAVYLCASSRIPGDTQYFGPGTRLTVL.

The chain combines TRBV25-1 with TRBJ1-2; 9 bases are shared with TRBD1. V gave up 3 bases and J gave up 5 bases; unmatched junction bases: 7. The germline V gene encodes CDR1 MGHDK and CDR2 SYGVNS. This CDR3 has 15 residues. The CDR3: CASSDHTGGLYGYTF. The CDR3 nucleotides read TGTGCCAGCAGTGATCACACAGGGGGCTTATATGGCTACACCTTC.

The V call is TRBV7-9, the J call TRBJ2-7; D unresolved. Trimming left V 5 bases short and J 4 bases short, with 12 bases between. Germline CDR1 SEHNR, CDR2 FQNEAQ (reference sequence). The CDR3 is made up of 13 amino acids. The CDR3 coding sequence is TGTGCCAGCAGCGATCTACTCGCGTACGAGCAGTACTTC. This translates into CASSDLLAYEQYF.

The chain recombines TRBV2 with TRBJ1-5; no firm D call. CDR3 size: 18 residues. Germline V lookup: CDR1 SNHLY, CDR2 FYNNEI. Trimming stripped 4 bases from V and 4 bases from J, with 23 bases between. The CDR3 DNA sequence: TGTGCCAGCAGTGGGGGTCAGGATCGAATCCTATTTAATCAGCCCCAGCATTTT. It codes for CASSGGQDRILFNQPQHF.

V gene TRBV12-3 or TRBV12-4 combines with J gene TRBJ2-3; possible D gene TRBD1, 6 bases. This CDR3 contains 17 residues. V lost 3 bases to trimming and J lost 0 bases, with 16 bases between them. The CDR3: CASSFYGQLSSTDTQYF. DNA of the CDR3: TGTGCCAGCAGTTTTTACGGACAGTTATCTAGCACAGATACGCAGTATTTT.

A word on this clonotype: Germline is not matched at one junction end, which may reflect a read error. The genes are TRBV15 and TRBJ1-6, with TRBD1 matching over 8 bases. The CDR3 extends over 17 amino acids. CDR1 and CDR2 (germline): LNHNV, YYDKDF (reference sequence). CDR3 coding DNA: TGCGCCACCAGCAGAGCGGACAGGGAATCCTATAATTCACCCCTCCACTTT. Protein sequence: CATSRADRESYNSPLHF.

This rearrangement joins TRBV12-3 or TRBV12-4 to TRBJ1-2; unclear D gene. The CDR3 has 13 amino acids. Trimming took 6 bases from V and 4 from J, leaving 12 bases between them. Written as DNA, the CDR3 is TGTGCCAGCAGCCCCCAGACCCTCTATGGCTACACCTTC. This encodes CASSPQTLYGYTF.

This clonotype occurred many times. V gene TRBV9 combines with J gene TRBJ2-7; D remains ambiguous. Germline-derived CDR1 and CDR2 are SGDLS and YYNGEE. The CDR3 is 14 amino acids. V lost 6 bases and J lost 0, with 13 bases in between. CDR3 region: CASNSDPSSYEQYF. The CDR3 region has the DNA TGTGCCAGCAACTCTGACCCCTCCTCCTACGAGCAGTACTTC.

This clonotype was counted only a few times. The chain is built from TRBV7-3 and TRBJ2-3; weak D call: TRBD1 (5 bases). CDR3 length equals 16 residues. Per germline, CDR1 SGHTA and CDR2 FQGTGA. Trimming cost V 2 bases and J 2 bases, with 14 bases left between them. In DNA form, the CDR3 reads TGTGCCAGCAGCTTACTGGGGCTCCAAAACACAGATACGCAGTATTTT. Its translation is CASSLLGLQNTDTQYF.

CDR3 amino acids: CSARGFLGSPLHF. CDR3 nucleotides: TGCAGTGCTAGAGGGTTTTTAGGTTCACCCCTCCACTTT. V and J are TRBV20-1 and TRBJ1-6; D gene unclear. The CDR3 is 13 residues long. V dropped 1 base and J dropped 9 bases, with 10 bases sitting between them. Germline CDR1 and CDR2: DFQATT and SNEGSKA (reference sequence).

This clonotype was picked up many times. The rearrangement links TRBV7-2 to TRBJ2-3; perhaps TRBD2 as D (6 bases). The V end lost 5 bases, the J end lost 2 bases, and 14 bases lay between the germline ends. CDR1 and CDR2 (germline): SGHTA, FQGNSA. The CDR3 extends over 15 amino acids. CDR3 in DNA: TGTGCCAGCAGCGGAACTCGACTAGTCACAGATACGCAGTATTTT. Residues: CASSGTRLVTDTQYF.

This chain uses TRBV28 with TRBJ1-5; 7 bases line up with TRBD1. Trimming at V came to 6 bases and at J to 0 bases, leaving 5 bases not matched to a gene. The CDR3 extends over 15 amino acids. Germline CDR1 and CDR2: MDHEN and SYDVKM. This CDR3 reads CASRGTANSNQPQHF. The CDR3 nucleotides read TGTGCCAGCAGGGGGACAGCGAATAGCAATCAGCCCCAGCATTTT. The variable domain in full, with the rest retrieved from reference TRBV28 and TRBJ1-5, is DVKVTQSSRYLVKRTGEKVFLECVQDMDHENMFWYRQDPGLGLRLIYFSYDVKMKEKGDIPEGYSVSREKKERFSLILESASTNQTSMYLCASRGTANSNQPQHFGDGTRLSIL.

This clonotype has just a few counts. The J gene is TRBJ2-3, the V gene TRBV7-2; TRBD2 matches at 9 bases. The CDR3 extends over 16 amino acids. Losses at the gene ends were 1 base for V and 3 bases for J; bases not matched to a gene: 5. From germline, CDR1 is SGHTA and CDR2 FQGNSA. DNA of the CDR3: TGTGCCAGCAGCTTAGGGCGGGGGGGCCGAACAGATACGCAGTATTTT. Its protein is CASSLGRGGRTDTQYF.

This sequence joins TRBV20-1 and TRBJ2-5, with 10 positions matching TRBD1. The DNA end favors TRBJ2-7, so the J call may be wrong. Germline CDR1 and CDR2: DFQATT and SNEGSKA (reference sequence). This CDR3 spans 12 amino acids. CDR3 loop: CSAWTGGAEQYF. DNA for the CDR3: TGCAGTGCTTGGACAGGGGGTGCCGAGCAGTACTTC.